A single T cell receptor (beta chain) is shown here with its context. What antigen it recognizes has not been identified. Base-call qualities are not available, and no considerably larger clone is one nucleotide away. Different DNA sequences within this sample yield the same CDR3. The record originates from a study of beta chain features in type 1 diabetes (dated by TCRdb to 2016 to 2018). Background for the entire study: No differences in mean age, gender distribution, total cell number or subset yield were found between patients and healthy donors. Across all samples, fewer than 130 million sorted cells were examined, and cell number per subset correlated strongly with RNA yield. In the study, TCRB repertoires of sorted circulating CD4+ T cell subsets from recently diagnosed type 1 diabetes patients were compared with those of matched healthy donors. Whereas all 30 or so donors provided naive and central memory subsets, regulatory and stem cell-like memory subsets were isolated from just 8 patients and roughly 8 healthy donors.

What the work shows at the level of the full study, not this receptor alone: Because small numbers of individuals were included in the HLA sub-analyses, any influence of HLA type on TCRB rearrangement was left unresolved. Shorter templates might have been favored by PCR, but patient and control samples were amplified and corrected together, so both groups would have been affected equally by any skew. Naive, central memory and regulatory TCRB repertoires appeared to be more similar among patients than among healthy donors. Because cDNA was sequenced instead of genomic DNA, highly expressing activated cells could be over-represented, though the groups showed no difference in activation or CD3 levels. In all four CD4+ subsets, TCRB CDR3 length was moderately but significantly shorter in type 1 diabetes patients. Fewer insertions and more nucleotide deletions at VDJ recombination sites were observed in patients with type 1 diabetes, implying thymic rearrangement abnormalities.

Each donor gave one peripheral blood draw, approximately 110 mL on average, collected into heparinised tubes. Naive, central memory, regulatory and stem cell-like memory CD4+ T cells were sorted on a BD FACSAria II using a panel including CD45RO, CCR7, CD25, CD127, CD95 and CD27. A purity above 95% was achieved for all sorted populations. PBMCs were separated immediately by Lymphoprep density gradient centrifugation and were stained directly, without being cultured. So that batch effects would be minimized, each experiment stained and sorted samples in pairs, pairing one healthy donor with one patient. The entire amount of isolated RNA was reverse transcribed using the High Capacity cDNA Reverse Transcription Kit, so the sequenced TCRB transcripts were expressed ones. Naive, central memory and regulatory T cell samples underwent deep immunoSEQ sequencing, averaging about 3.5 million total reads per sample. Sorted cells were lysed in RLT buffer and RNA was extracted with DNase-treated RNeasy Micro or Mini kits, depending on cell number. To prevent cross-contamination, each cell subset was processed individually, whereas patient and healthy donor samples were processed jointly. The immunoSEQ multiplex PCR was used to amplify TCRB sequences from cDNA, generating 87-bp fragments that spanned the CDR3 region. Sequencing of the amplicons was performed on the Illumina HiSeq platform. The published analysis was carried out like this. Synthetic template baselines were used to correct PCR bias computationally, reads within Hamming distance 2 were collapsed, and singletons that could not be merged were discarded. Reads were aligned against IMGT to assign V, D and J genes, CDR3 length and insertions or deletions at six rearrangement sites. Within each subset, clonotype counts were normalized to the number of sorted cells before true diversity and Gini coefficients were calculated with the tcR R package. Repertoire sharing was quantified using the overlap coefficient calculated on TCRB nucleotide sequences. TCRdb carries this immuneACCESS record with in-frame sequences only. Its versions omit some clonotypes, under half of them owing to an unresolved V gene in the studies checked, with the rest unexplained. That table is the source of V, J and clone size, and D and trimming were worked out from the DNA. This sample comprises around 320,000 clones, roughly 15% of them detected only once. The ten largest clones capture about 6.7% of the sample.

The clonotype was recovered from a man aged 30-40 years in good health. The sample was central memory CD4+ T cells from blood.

The CDR3 here reads CASSLGQGRTEAFF. DNA sequence: TGTGCCAGCAGCCTGGGACAGGGTCGTACTGAAGCTTTCTTT. This sequence uses TRBV6-6 and TRBJ1-1, with 9 bases in between that match TRBD1. The CDR3 starts with the cysteine, ends with the phenylalanine, and has 14 residues. Only the CDR3 region is kept as DNA, spanning 42 bases read in frame from base 1. CDR1 and CDR2, looked up from the germline V gene (reference sequence), are MNHNY and SVGAGI. V lost 6 bases and J lost 5 bases, and the count of bases not matched to a germline gene is 7.